Below, 32 T cell receptor beta chains from the same sample are listed, as sequenced in a study of T cell responses to AZD1222 COVID-19 vaccine. Here immunoSEQ multiplex PCR was the method, and the copy in TCRdb shows in-frame clones only, minus some. The sample shows 60,000 to 90,000 clones, roughly 91% of them seen only once. This specimen was peripheral blood, taken 28 days after the second AZD1222 dose. The receptors stem from an adult who received the AZD1222 COVID-19 vaccine.

This chain uses TRBV2 with TRBJ1-2; D is unresolved. Germline CDR1 is SNHLY and CDR2 is FYNNEI. CDR3 length: 17 amino acids. V lost 6 bases to trimming and J lost 8 bases, with 28 bases between them. CDR3 amino acids: CASSASTGLRLSAGYTF. The CDR3 DNA sequence: TGTGCCAGCAGCGCTTCCACGGGCCTTCGCCTAAGTGCGGGCTACACCTTC.

This chain uses TRBV6-5 with TRBJ2-1, with 7 bases aligning to TRBD2. Germline assignment: CDR1 MNHEY and CDR2 SVGAGI. The CDR3 loop spans 16 amino acids. V lost 0 bases, J lost 2 bases, and 4 bases stayed unmatched. This chain's CDR3 is CASSYSGRVAYNEQFF. CDR3 sequence (DNA): TGTGCCAGCAGTTACTCTGGGAGGGTGGCCTACAATGAGCAGTTCTTC.

The chain has TRBV15 and TRBJ1-1; D gene unclear. Germline CDR1 reads LNHNV; CDR2 reads YYDKDF (reference sequence). CDR3 length: 14 amino acids. Trimming shortened V by 1 base and J by 5 bases, and 11 bases separated the two germline ends. Written as DNA, the CDR3 is TGTGCCACCAGCAGAGGAACATGGGGAACTGAAGCTTTCTTT. Translating it yields CATSRGTWGTEAFF.

This chain's CDR3 is CASSQDSGSSYNEQFF. The CDR3 DNA follows: TGCGCCAGCAGCCAAGATAGCGGAAGCTCCTACAATGAGCAGTTCTTC. V usage is TRBV4-1 and J usage is TRBJ2-1; D possibly corresponds to TRBD2 (6 bases). The CDR3 has 16 residues. Germline-derived CDR1 and CDR2 are MGHRA and YSYEKL. The V end lost 0 bases, the J end lost 0 bases, and 9 bases lay between the germline ends.

The rearrangement joins TRBV9 to TRBJ2-1; possibly TRBD2 for D (5 bases). CDR3 length: 15 residues. Deletions cut 3 bases from V and 4 bases from J, with 14 bases between. The germline CDR1 and CDR2 sequences are SGDLS and YYNGEE. This CDR3 is CASSALGANYNEQFF. The CDR3 DNA reads as TGTGCCAGCAGCGCCCTGGGAGCTAATTACAATGAGCAGTTCTTC.

The rearrangement joins TRBV5-4 to TRBJ2-2; tentatively, D is TRBD1 (5 bases). Germline V CDR1 and CDR2: SGHNT, YYREEE (reference sequence). The CDR3 sequence is 15 residues long. Trimming pared 1 base from V and 1 base from J, leaving 8 bases between. Here the CDR3 reads CASSLRQGNTGELFF. The DNA of the CDR3 is TGTGCCAGCAGCTTGAGGCAGGGGAACACCGGGGAGCTGTTTTTT.

The chain links TRBV29-1 to TRBJ1-6; possibly TRBD1 for D (6 bases). Germline V gene sequence: CDR1 SQVTM, CDR2 ANQGSEA. This CDR3 comprises 13 residues. V lost 7 bases to trimming and J lost 7 bases, with 14 bases between them. The CDR3 loop reads CSARTDKNSPLHF. CDR3 DNA: TGCAGCGCCCGGACAGATAAGAATTCACCCCTCCACTTT.

This sequence joins TRBV11-2 and TRBJ2-7, with 13 bases fitting TRBD2. The CDR3 is made up of 15 amino acids. Germline CDR1 reads SGHAT; CDR2 reads FQNNGV. V lost 5 bases to trimming and J lost 2 bases; unmatched junction nucleotides: 3. CDR3 sequence (DNA): TGTGCCAGCAGCGCAGGGACTAGCGGGGCCTACGAGCAGTACTTC. Its translation: CASSAGTSGAYEQYF.

The chain has TRBV12-3 or TRBV12-4 and TRBJ2-7, with TRBD2 as a possible D gene (6 bases). The V end lost 6 bases, the J end lost 2 bases, and 11 bases lay between the germline ends. This CDR3 is built from 13 residues. The CDR3 DNA reads TGTGCCAGCAGGGTGACTAGTACCTACGAGCAGTACTTC. Translation: CASRVTSTYEQYF.

The V and J genes are TRBV19 and TRBJ2-1; TRBD1 matches 7 bases. The germline gives CDR1 LNHDA, CDR2 SQIVND (reference sequence). V lost 7 bases to trimming and J lost 6 bases; unmatched junction nucleotides: 6. This CDR3 is built from 13 residues. The CDR3 coding sequence is TGTGCCAGTAATCACCGGGACAGCAATGAGCAGTTCTTC. Encoded protein: CASNHRDSNEQFF.

The chain employs TRBV20-1 and TRBJ1-2; 8 bases map to TRBD1. The CDR3 extends over 15 amino acids. Germline trimming cut 6 bases from V and 1 base from J; bases unmatched to any gene: 10. Germline lookup yields CDR1 DFQATT and CDR2 SNEGSKA (reference sequence). As DNA, the CDR3 is TGCAGTGCCAGTTCCGGGACAGGACGTAACTATGGCTACACCTTC. Protein product: CSASSGTGRNYGYTF.

This chain joins TRBV5-6 and TRBJ2-2, with 8 bases identical to TRBD1. J lost 4 bases, V lost 3 bases, and 5 bases had no gene match. The CDR3 extends over 15 amino acids. From germline, CDR1 is SGHDT and CDR2 YYEEEE. This CDR3 is CASSSQGGGTGELFF. CDR3 nucleotide sequence: TGTGCCAGCAGCTCACAGGGGGGTGGCACCGGGGAGCTGTTTTTT.

The CDR3 sequence: CASSRDTSDEAFF. The DNA for the CDR3 is TGTGCCAGCAGTCGGGACACCTCCGATGAAGCTTTCTTT. The chain carries TRBV6-1 and TRBJ1-1, with a possible D match to TRBD1 (6 bases). Trimming took off 5 bases at V and 7 bases at J, with 14 bases between the two ends. The germline gives CDR1 MNHNS, CDR2 SASEGT. The CDR3 loop spans 13 amino acids.

The chain couples TRBV28 to TRBJ1-2, with D possibly matching TRBD1 (5 bases). CDR3 length: 14 residues. The V gene's germline CDR1 is MDHEN and CDR2 SYDVKM. Trimming stripped 7 bases from V and 8 bases from J, with 20 bases between. The CDR3 loop is CASIGGGTTPGYTF. CDR3 DNA: TGTGCCAGCATAGGTGGGGGTACAACCCCAGGCTACACCTTC.

J is TRBJ2-7 and V is TRBV10-3; either TRBD1 or TRBD2 may fit D (5 bases each). Trimming took off 3 bases at V and 5 bases at J, with 8 bases between the two ends. Looked up from germline, CDR1 is ENHRY and CDR2 is SYGVKD. The CDR3 length is 12 residues. In nucleotides, the CDR3 is TGTGCCATCAGTGATGGGGGAGACGAGCAGTACTTC. It codes for CAISDGGDEQYF.

In this sample, this clone turned up a few times. This chain connects TRBV3-1 (or the pseudogene TRBV3-2) to TRBJ2-7; TRBD1 agrees at 7 bases. There are 14 residues in the CDR3. After removal of 5 bases from V and 3 bases from J, the junction contained 7 bases not matched to a gene. The germline V gene has CDR1 LGHDT and CDR2 YNNKEL (reference sequence). The CDR3 here is CASSYLRDSYEQYF. CDR3 DNA: TGTGCCAGCAGCTACCTACGGGACAGCTACGAGCAGTACTTC.

This chain links TRBV11-3 with TRBJ2-7; 11 bases align to TRBD1. Germline V lookup: CDR1 SGHNT, CDR2 YENEEA. The CDR3 consists of 13 residues. J lost 5 bases, V lost 5 bases, and 2 bases had no gene match. The CDR3: CASSPGQGDEQYF. CDR3 DNA sequence: TGTGCCAGCAGCCCGGGACAGGGGGACGAGCAGTACTTC. Using reference TRBV11-3 and TRBJ2-7 for the parts outside the CDR3, the full variable domain is EAGVVQSPRYKIIEKKQPVAFWCNPISGHNTLYWYLQNLGQGPELLIRYENEEAVDDSQLPKDRFSAERLKGVDSTLKIQPAELGDSAVYLCASSPGQGDEQYFGPGTRLTVT.

This clone showed up just once. The genes are TRBV10-3 and TRBJ2-2, with D tentatively TRBD1 (7 bases). The V end was cut by 5 bases, the J end by 6 bases, with 19 bases between. Looked up from germline, CDR1 is ENHRY and CDR2 is SYGVKD. The CDR3 extends over 16 amino acids. In nucleotides, the CDR3 is TGTGCCATCAGTCTGCCAGGGGGGCGAGGCTCCGGGGAGCTGTTTTTT. Residues: CAISLPGGRGSGELFF.

The J gene is TRBJ1-6, the V gene TRBV2; D is perhaps TRBD1 (5 bases). The V gene lost 1 base and the J gene lost 9 bases, with 13 bases spanning the gap. The germline gives CDR1 SNHLY, CDR2 FYNNEI. The CDR3 covers 15 residues. In DNA, the CDR3 is TGTGCCAGCAGTGAAGTGGACAAGCGCGGTTCACCCCTCCACTTT. Its protein is CASSEVDKRGSPLHF.

This clone came up a few times. The chain employs TRBV28 and TRBJ1-1, with TRBD1 as a possible D gene (5 bases). V was pared by 6 bases and J by 3 bases, with 11 bases between. This CDR3 comprises 13 residues. Germline V gene data show CDR1 as MDHEN and CDR2 as SYDVKM. CDR3 nucleotide sequence: TGTGCCAGCAGGGCCCGACAGCACACTGAAGCTTTCTTT. Translating it yields CASRARQHTEAFF.

The V and J genes are TRBV14 and TRBJ1-1; D not resolved. The CDR3 is 14 amino acids. The V gene lost 0 bases and the J gene lost 12 bases, with 17 bases spanning the gap. Germline CDR1 SGHDN, CDR2 FVKESK. The CDR3: CASSQDSGKLPSFF. The CDR3 DNA reads TGTGCCAGCAGCCAAGATAGCGGGAAGTTACCATCTTTCTTT.

V gene TRBV7-3 combines with J gene TRBJ2-1; 8 bases are shared with TRBD2. CDR3 length: 15 amino acids. Germline CDR1 reads SGHTA; CDR2 reads FQGTGA. J lost 5 bases, V lost 4 bases, and 7 bases had no gene match. Written as DNA, the CDR3 is TGTGCCAGCAGCTCCACGGGGGGGCATAACAATGAGCAGTTCTTC. Translated: CASSSTGGHNNEQFF.

Written as DNA, the CDR3 is TGTGCCAGCAGTTACGACAGCTTTACCGGGGAGCTGTTTTTT. It translates to CASSYDSFTGELFF. This chain joins TRBV6-5 and TRBJ2-2, with a tentative D call TRBD1 (5 bases). Per germline, CDR1 MNHEY and CDR2 SVGAGI. With 2 bases removed from V and 5 bases from J, the gap between germline ends came to 9 bases. The CDR3 extends over 14 amino acids.

The V call is TRBV5-6, the J call TRBJ1-2; 7 bases agree with TRBD1. V trimming: 5 bases; J trimming: 4 bases; junction bases outside the gene matches: 14. Germline V lookup: CDR1 SGHDT, CDR2 YYEEEE. The CDR3 loop spans 16 amino acids. CDR3 sequence (DNA): TGTGCCAGCAGTTACTCGGACAGGCCTATCCTCTATGGCTACACCTTC. It is translated as CASSYSDRPILYGYTF.

This clone was recorded once. This chain joins TRBV2 and TRBJ1-1; 10 positions agree with TRBD1. Trimming removed 5 bases from V and 5 bases from J; junction bases left unmatched: 5. Germline V gene data show CDR1 as SNHLY and CDR2 as FYNNEI. The CDR3 covers 14 residues. This CDR3 is CASSRQGAWTEAFF. The CDR3 DNA sequence: TGTGCCAGCAGTCGACAGGGGGCTTGGACTGAAGCTTTCTTT.

The chain links TRBV5-1 to TRBJ2-7; TRBD1 matches at 8 bases. The germline CDR1 and CDR2 sequences are SGHRS and YFSETQ. This CDR3 is built from 14 residues. V trimming: 2 bases; J trimming: 3 bases; junction bases outside the gene matches: 4. The CDR3 reads CASSLRQGNYEQYF. Written as DNA, the CDR3 is TGCGCCAGCAGCTTACGACAGGGGAACTACGAGCAGTACTTC. The variable domain in full, with the rest retrieved from reference TRBV5-1 and TRBJ2-7, is KAGVTQTPRYLIKTRGQQVTLSCSPISGHRSVSWYQQTPGQGLQFLFEYFSETQRNKGNFPGRFSGRQFSNSRSEMNVSTLELGDSALYLCASSLRQGNYEQYFGPGTRLTVT.

This chain connects TRBV21-1 to TRBJ2-5. TRBV21-1 represents a pseudogene. The CDR3 covers 10 residues. CDR3 loop: CASSKETQYF. In DNA, the CDR3 is TGTGCCAGCAGCAAAGAGACCCAGTACTTC.

This clone was seen once. The chain has TRBV7-6 and TRBJ2-2; possible D gene TRBD2, 6 bases. V lost 1 base to trimming and J lost 0 bases, with 9 bases between them. The germline V gene has CDR1 SGHVS and CDR2 FNYEAQ. CDR3 length equals 16 residues. CDR3 nucleotides: TGTGCCAGCAGCTTAGTGCCTAGCGCGAACACCGGGGAGCTGTTTTTT. Its protein product is CASSLVPSANTGELFF.

The chain carries TRBV27 and TRBJ2-7; 9 bases are shared with TRBD1. From germline, CDR1 is MNHEY and CDR2 SMNVEV (reference sequence). The CDR3 runs 14 residues. V lost 5 bases, J lost 1 base, and 3 bases stayed unmatched. The CDR3 spells CASSRTGESYEQYF. The CDR3 nucleotides read TGTGCCAGCAGTCGGACAGGGGAATCCTACGAGCAGTACTTC.

J is TRBJ1-6 and V is TRBV5-4, with 9 bases lining up with TRBD1. J was trimmed by 0 bases and V by 4 bases; bases with no gene match: 5. This CDR3 is 17 amino acids long. CDR1 SGHNT and CDR2 YYREEE come from the germline V gene (reference sequence). CDR3 DNA: TGTGCCAGCAGCGCCCGACAGGGGGGCTCCTATAATTCACCCCTCCACTTT. Protein: CASSARQGGSYNSPLHF.

This clone was counted a single time. The rearrangement links TRBV4-3 to TRBJ1-2, with D hard to call. Germline V lookup: CDR1 LGHNA, CDR2 YSLEER. V lost 1 base to trimming and J lost 4 bases, with 7 bases between them. This CDR3 contains 13 residues. The CDR3 spells CASSQAGLYGYTF. CDR3 in DNA: TGCGCCAGCAGCCAAGCAGGCCTCTATGGCTACACCTTC.

V usage is TRBV18 and J usage is TRBJ1-5, with 8 bases aligning to TRBD1. After removal of 4 bases from V and 7 bases from J, the junction contained 6 bases not matched to a gene. This CDR3 has 14 amino acids. Germline CDR1 reads KGHSH; CDR2 reads LQKENI. CDR3 residues: CASSLDRVQQPQHF. The CDR3 coding sequence is TGTGCCAGCTCACTGGACAGGGTGCAGCAGCCCCAGCATTTT.